The rows below give T cell receptor beta chains drawn from one sample of a study of cytomegalovirus exposure and HLA in healthy donors. This table comes from immunoSEQ multiplex PCR, and its TCRdb copy is limited to in-frame clones, with some not included. The sample has roughly 130,000 clones; roughly 80% are singletons. Sequencing was performed on PBMCs. The receptor set was obtained from a girl aged 2-10 years in good health and CMV-seronegative. Both conserved end residues are trimmed from each CDR3. D genes are given only for firm matches.

d_gene	v_gene	j_gene	CDR3aa
.	TRBV9	TRBJ1-6	ASSPGIGSPLH
TRBD1	TRBV9	TRBJ2-2	ASSPTDRLFGELF
TRBD1	TRBV28	TRBJ1-4	ASSFSLGQDRAYGNEKLF
.	TRBV19	TRBJ1-2	ASIQNSGYGYT
.	TRBV4-1	TRBJ2-7	ASSQVGGSFDEQY
TRBD2	TRBV5-1	TRBJ2-2	ASSLAASGRGADGELF
.	TRBV18	TRBJ2-3	ASSPPRLAESTDTQY
TRBD2	TRBV29-1	TRBJ2-3	SVDAPSGGATDTQY
.	TRBV7-2	TRBJ1-1	ASSWTLGRRNTEAF
.	TRBV27	TRBJ1-1	ASMPQVKQTIEEAF
.	TRBV10-3	TRBJ1-2	AISDQRGFLLVTYGYT
.	TRBV14	TRBJ2-3	ASSPIPGFTDTQY
.	TRBV10-3	TRBJ1-1	AISPLNEAF
TRBD2	TRBV4-1	TRBJ2-3	ASSQVSAGAGQNTQY
.	TRBV28	TRBJ1-5	ASSLWGLVEPQH
TRBD2	TRBV9	TRBJ2-3	ASRGTSGGPPADTQY
.	TRBV27	TRBJ2-2	ASSFEAAGELF
.	TRBV6-5	TRBJ2-7	ASSYSLAENYEQY
.	TRBV6-5	TRBJ1-3	ASSYSRGGNTIY
TRBD2	TRBV19	TRBJ2-3	ASSISSGGSRDTQY
TRBD1	TRBV5-1	TRBJ2-2	ASNKGTAFTGELF
.	TRBV16	TRBJ2-1	ASSQARAGRF
.	TRBV28	TRBJ1-5	ASSLEAYNQPQH
.	TRBV19	TRBJ2-5	ASGEETQY
.	TRBV19	TRBJ1-6	ASSMSGDPGNSPLH
.	TRBV30	TRBJ2-4	AWSVGTLAKNIQY
TRBD1	TRBV6-1	TRBJ2-7	ASSEWTGGTYEQY
TRBD2	TRBV2	TRBJ2-1	ASRGLAGDGGEQF
TRBD2	TRBV30	.	AWSLAGAYEQY
TRBD1	TRBV6-1	TRBJ2-5	ASRWTGGLQETQY
.	TRBV9	TRBJ1-5	ASSVGRGQRNQPQH
.	TRBV11-1	TRBJ2-5	ASSLQETQY
.	TRBV25-1	TRBJ2-7	ASSESTGRHEQY
.	TRBV27	TRBJ2-3	ASSLYLARGLGDTQY
TRBD2	TRBV4-2	TRBJ2-5	ASSQEIWTSEETQY
.	TRBV7-2	TRBJ1-5	ASSSTSRQPQH
.	TRBV7-9	TRBJ2-7	ASSLETIEHEQY
.	TRBV27	TRBJ2-7	ASSFRRGVYEQY
TRBD1	TRBV27	TRBJ1-5	ASSKGQGAVSNQPQH
TRBD2	TRBV7-7	TRBJ2-7	ASSLRGLRTSGGPFRALKEY
TRBD1	TRBV28	TRBJ1-4	ASSLGGQGNEKLF
.	TRBV5-8	TRBJ1-1	ASRRLSGMAEAF
.	TRBV7-2	TRBJ2-7	ASSLVAPVRGISYEQY
TRBD1	TRBV15	TRBJ2-7	ATSRGDRGHEQY
.	TRBV11-3	TRBJ1-1	ASSLYGDTEAF
.	TRBV27	TRBJ1-6	ASSHLGSYNSPLH
TRBD1	TRBV28	TRBJ2-7	ASSFRQGPPPNEQY
TRBD2	TRBV13	TRBJ2-3	ASSLYTGGDTQY